Below, 23 T cell receptor beta chains from the same sample are listed, as sequenced in a study. In TCRdb, the 5' RACE reads were re-called with MiXCR into one record per CDR3 protein. The data show 20,000 to 25,000 distinct CDR3 sequences, around 30% seen once. Sequences were obtained from tumor-infiltrating naive CD4+ T cells sorted from the breast tumor. Noted subset: naive CD4+ T cells, CD4+CD45RA+CD25-. The receptor set was obtained from a female donor with breast cancer.

This clonotype is medium-sized. The CDR3 sequence: CASSFTVTSSSYEQYF. For the CDR3, the DNA is TGTGCCAGCAGCTTTACCGTGACCTCGAGCTCCTACGAGCAGTACTTC. The chain couples TRBV5-5 to TRBJ2-7; unclear D gene. The V and J ends lost 2 bases and 0 bases respectively, with 15 bases between them. The V gene's germline CDR1 is SGHKS and CDR2 YYEKEE (reference sequence). CDR3 length: 16 amino acids.

This clonotype has just a few counts. The chain recombines TRBV6-1 with TRBJ2-4; perhaps TRBD1 as D (5 bases). The ends were cut back, 1 base at V and 7 bases at J, with 17 bases in the middle. Germline V gene data show CDR1 as MNHNS and CDR2 as SASEGT. The CDR3 consists of 16 residues. The CDR3 DNA sequence: TGTGCCAGCAGTGAAGGGGGCCCGGTACTTAGGAACATTCAGTACTTC. Translation: CASSEGGPVLRNIQYF.

The chain couples TRBV12-3 or TRBV12-4 to TRBJ2-1, with 7 nucleotides matching TRBD2. The length of the CDR3 is 14 residues. V lost 7 bases to trimming and J lost 6 bases; unmatched junction nucleotides: 9. As DNA, the CDR3 is TGTGCCAGCACCCGGGGAGGGGCACGCAATGAGCAGTTCTTC. Translated, it gives CASTRGGARNEQFF.

As for this clonotype: A clone one base away is much larger, so this may be a read error. The rearrangement links TRBV24-1 to TRBJ1-1; 7 bases line up with TRBD1. The germline CDR1 and CDR2 sequences are KGHDR and SFDVKD. The V gene end was trimmed by 7 bases and the J gene end by 2 bases; junction bases not matched to a gene: 3. This CDR3 comprises 13 residues. DNA for the CDR3: TGTGCCACCAGAGGACAGGCCAACACTGAAGCTTTCTTT. Protein sequence: CATRGQANTEAFF.

This clonotype is categorized as medium-sized. V usage is TRBV6-5 and J usage is TRBJ1-2, with 8 bases fitting TRBD1. The germline V gene has CDR1 MNHEY and CDR2 SVGAGI. The CDR3 covers 12 residues. After removal of 11 bases from V and 3 bases from J, the junction contained 5 bases not matched to a gene. CDR3 sequence: CACKTGDYGYTF. CDR3 bases: TGTGCCTGCAAGACAGGGGACTATGGCTACACCTTC.

On this clonotype: Because the CDR3 is missing its conserved closing phenylalanine or tryptophan, this is likely a read error. The chain combines TRBV4-2 with TRBJ2-1, with no clear D. CDR3 size: 15 residues. Trimming removed 1 base at V and 3 bases at J, with 10 bases between. Germline lookup yields CDR1 LGHNA and CDR2 YNFKEQ. CDR3 sequence (DNA): TGTGCCAGCAGCCAAGGTCTAAATAGCTACAATGAGCAGTTCCTC. It is translated as CASSQGLNSYNEQFL.

This clonotype came up a few times. Just one base apart from a much larger clone, this may be a read error. V usage is TRBV12-3 or TRBV12-4 and J usage is TRBJ2-7; D could derive from TRBD1 or TRBD2 (5 bases each). V dropped 5 bases and J dropped 2 bases, with 19 bases sitting between them. The CDR3 length is 16 residues. CDR3 in DNA: TGTGCCAGCAGTCCCCTTTTGGGGGTACAAGCCTACGAGCAGTACTTC. It translates to CASSPLLGVQAYEQYF.

The V and J genes are TRBV6-1 and TRBJ1-5, with TRBD1 identical over 8 bases. Looked up from germline, CDR1 is MNHNS and CDR2 is SASEGT. The CDR3 is 14 residues long. J lost 6 bases, V lost 3 bases, and 4 bases had no gene match. Written as DNA, the CDR3 is TGTGCCAGCAGTGACCCTCAGGGGGCTCAGCCCCAGCATTTT. It encodes CASSDPQGAQPQHF.

This clonotype appeared a few times. This chain connects TRBV20-1 to TRBJ2-1; 9 nucleotides agree with TRBD2. CDR3 length: 15 amino acids. V was clipped by 0 bases and J by 8 bases; unmatched bases: 8. Germline values: CDR1 DFQATT, CDR2 SNEGSKA (reference sequence). The CDR3 protein is CSARDLSGRPDEQFF. CDR3 coding DNA: TGCAGTGCTAGAGATCTAAGCGGGAGGCCCGATGAGCAGTTCTTC.

This clonotype has at least ten counts. V usage is TRBV20-1 and J usage is TRBJ1-2; no clear D. This CDR3 has 12 residues. Trimming pared 5 bases from V and 2 bases from J, leaving 9 bases between. Germline CDR1 is DFQATT and CDR2 is SNEGSKA (reference sequence). The CDR3 nucleotides are TGCAGTGCTGGCCCCCAAAACTATGGCTACACCTTC. Protein: CSAGPQNYGYTF.

This clonotype was observed many times. The chain links TRBV5-1 to TRBJ2-1, with 7 bases fitting TRBD2. CDR1 is SGHRS and CDR2 is YFSETQ in the germline V gene. This CDR3 comprises 16 residues. J gave up 8 bases and V 3 bases, and 14 bases lay outside the gene matches. The CDR3: CASSSTGTITGHEQFF. Here the CDR3 DNA reads TGCGCCAGCAGCTCAACCGGGACTATCACGGGCCATGAGCAGTTCTTC.

This clonotype was detected a few times. The chain employs TRBV11-2 and TRBJ2-7; 16 nucleotides line up with TRBD2. The CDR3 runs 19 residues. The junction had 9 bases not matched to a gene; V was cut back by 2 bases and J by 2 bases. Germline CDR1 SGHAT, CDR2 FQNNGV. The CDR3 reads CASSLTGTSGRAWAYEQYF. For the CDR3, the DNA is TGTGCCAGCAGCTTAACCGGGACTAGCGGGAGGGCCTGGGCCTACGAGCAGTACTTC.

This clonotype has just one count. CDR3 DNA sequence: TGTGCCAGCAGCTTAGTCGGCAGCTTTACCCCTATAGGGCAGTATTTT. Its protein is CASSLVGSFTPIGQYF. The chain has TRBV11-2 and TRBJ2-3; unclear D gene. Between the trimmed V and J ends, which lost 1 base and 11 bases, there was a span of 22 bases. Germline V CDR1 and CDR2: SGHAT, FQNNGV. CDR3 length equals 16 residues.

This clonotype has ten or more counts. The chain links TRBV4-1 to TRBJ2-1; D remains unclear. The ends were cut back, 3 bases at V and 8 bases at J, with 11 bases in the middle. Germline CDR1 and CDR2: MGHRA and YSYEKL. The CDR3 runs to 13 residues. Here the CDR3 reads CASSHRAGDEQFF. CDR3 DNA: TGCGCCAGCAGCCATCGGGCAGGAGATGAGCAGTTCTTC.

The CDR3 is CAWSTYGTGEKYEQYF. Here the CDR3 DNA reads TGTGCCTGGAGTACCTACGGGACAGGGGAGAAATACGAGCAGTACTTC. The V and J genes are TRBV30 and TRBJ2-7; 10 bases line up with TRBD1. V lost 2 bases, J lost 4 bases, and 11 bases stayed unmatched. CDR1 and CDR2 from the germline V gene are GTSNPN and SVGIG (reference sequence). This CDR3 spans 16 amino acids.

This clonotype has at least ten counts. The CDR3 loop is CASSPRSSGSLKNEQFF. The CDR3, as DNA: TGTGCCAGCTCACCACGGTCTAGCGGGAGTTTGAAAAATGAGCAGTTCTTC. The chain combines TRBV18 with TRBJ2-1; TRBD2 matches at 10 bases. Trimming cost V 1 base and J 7 bases; bases outside gene matches: 10. The CDR3 runs 17 residues. Germline CDR1 KGHSH, CDR2 LQKENI.

This clonotype was observed many times. In DNA, the CDR3 is TGTGCCAGCAGTTCGCTTCAACCCGGGCCCTCTGAAGCTTTCTTT. Its translation is CASSSLQPGPSEAFF. The chain joins TRBV27 to TRBJ1-1; D remains unclear. This CDR3 spans 15 amino acids. CDR1 MNHEY and CDR2 SMNVEV come from the germline V gene (reference sequence). Trimming left V 4 bases short and J 6 bases short, with 18 bases between.

This clonotype was observed a handful of times. This sequence may be a read error, since a much larger clone differs from it by one base. The chain recombines TRBV5-1 with TRBJ1-5; the D gene is possibly TRBD1 (6 bases). V lost 4 bases and J 10 bases, leaving 15 bases between the germline ends. The CDR3 covers 13 residues. The V gene's germline CDR1 is SGHRS and CDR2 YFSETQ. CDR3 sequence: CASSQGLQGPQHF. The CDR3 nucleotides read TGCGCCAGCAGCCAAGGACTACAGGGTCCCCAGCATTTT.

This clonotype was counted only a few times. This sequence may be a read error, since a much larger clone differs from it by one base. The gene calls are TRBV12-3 or TRBV12-4 and TRBJ2-1; D not certain. The CDR3 has 14 amino acids. The V and J ends lost 8 bases and 2 bases respectively, with 13 bases between them. The CDR3 sequence: CASQLESAYNEQFF. CDR3 nucleotides: TGTGCCAGCCAGTTAGAGAGCGCCTACAATGAGCAGTTCTTC.

In regard to this clonotype: Relative to the germline gene, one junction end is altered; a read error may explain this. The rearrangement uses TRBV13 and TRBJ2-1, with TRBD2 identical over 9 bases. Germline V CDR1 and CDR2: PRHDT, FYEKMQ (reference sequence). CDR3 length: 16 amino acids. Here the CDR3 reads CASSLGGGRARNEQPF. The CDR3 DNA follows: TGTGCCAGCAGCTTAGGTGGCGGGAGGGCCCGTAATGAGCAGCCCTTC.

This clonotype was observed a handful of times. The chain recombines TRBV20-1 with TRBJ1-5; the D gene is possibly TRBD1 (5 bases). The CDR3 totals 15 residues. Trimming took off 5 bases at V and 3 bases at J, with 17 bases between the two ends. Germline CDR1 is DFQATT and CDR2 is SNEGSKA (reference sequence). The chain's CDR3 is CSASLRGELNQPQHF. For the CDR3, the DNA is TGCAGTGCTTCCCTCCGGGGCGAACTCAATCAGCCCCAGCATTTT.

The genes are TRBV6-1 and TRBJ1-5, with TRBD1 identical over 9 bases. CDR3 size: 17 residues. The germline CDR1 and CDR2 sequences are MNHNS and SASEGT. The V segment lost 2 bases and the J segment 1 base; nucleotides outside the gene matches: 6. The CDR3 coding sequence is TGTGCCAGCAGTGAATGGGGGACAGGGACGAGCAATCAGCCCCAGCATTTT. It yields the protein CASSEWGTGTSNQPQHF.

The chain links TRBV6-4 to TRBJ1-1; D might be TRBD1 (6 bases). The length of the CDR3 is 14 residues. Germline CDR1 MRHNA, CDR2 SNTAGT. Trimming took off 6 bases at V and 2 bases at J, with 13 bases between the two ends. The CDR3 nucleotides read TGTGCCAGCAGAGAGACAGGTATTAACACTGAAGCTTTCTTT. Encoded protein: CASRETGINTEAFF.